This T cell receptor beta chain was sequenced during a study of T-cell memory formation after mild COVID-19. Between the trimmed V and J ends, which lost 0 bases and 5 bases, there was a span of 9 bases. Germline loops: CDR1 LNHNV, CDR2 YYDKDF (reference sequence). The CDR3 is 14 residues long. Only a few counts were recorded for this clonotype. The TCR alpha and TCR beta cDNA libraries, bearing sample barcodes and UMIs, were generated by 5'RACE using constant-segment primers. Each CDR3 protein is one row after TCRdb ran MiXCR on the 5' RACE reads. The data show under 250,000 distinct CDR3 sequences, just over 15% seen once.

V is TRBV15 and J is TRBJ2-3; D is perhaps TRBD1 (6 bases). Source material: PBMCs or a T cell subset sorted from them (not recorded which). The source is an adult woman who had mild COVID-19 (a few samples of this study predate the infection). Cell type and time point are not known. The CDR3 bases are TGTGCCACCAGCAGAGACAGGGGCGGAGATACGCAGTATTTT. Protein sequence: CATSRDRGGDTQYF.